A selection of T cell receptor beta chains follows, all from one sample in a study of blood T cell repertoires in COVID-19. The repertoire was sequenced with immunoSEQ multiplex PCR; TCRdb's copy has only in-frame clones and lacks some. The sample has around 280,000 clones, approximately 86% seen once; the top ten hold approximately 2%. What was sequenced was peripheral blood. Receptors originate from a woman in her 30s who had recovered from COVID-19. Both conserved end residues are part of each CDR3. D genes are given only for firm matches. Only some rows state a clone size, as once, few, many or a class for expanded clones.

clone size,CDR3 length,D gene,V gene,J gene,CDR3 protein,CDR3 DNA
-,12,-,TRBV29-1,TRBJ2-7,CSVEQGSDEQYF,TGCAGCGTTGAACAGGGTTCAGACGAGCAGTACTTC
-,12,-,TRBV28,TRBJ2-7,CASSSTGDEQYF,TGTGCCAGCAGTTCTACAGGCGACGAGCAGTACTTC
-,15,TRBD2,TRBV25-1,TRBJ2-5,CASTTSTSQEETQYF,TGTGCCAGCACCACATCGACTAGCCAGGAAGAGACCCAGTACTTC
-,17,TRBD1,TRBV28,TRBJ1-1,CASKDRGWGKPNTEAFF,TGTGCCAGCAAGGACAGGGGATGGGGCAAACCGAACACTGAAGCTTTCTTT
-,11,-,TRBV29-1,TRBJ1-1,CSGRVYTEAFF,TGCAGCGGAAGAGTCTACACTGAAGCTTTCTTT
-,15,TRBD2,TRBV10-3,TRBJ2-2,CAISGGLAGDRELFF,TGTGCCATCAGTGGGGGACTAGCGGGAGATCGGGAGCTGTTTTTT
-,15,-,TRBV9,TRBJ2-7,CASSVADRKSYEQYF,TGTGCCAGCAGCGTAGCGGACAGAAAATCTTACGAGCAGTACTTC
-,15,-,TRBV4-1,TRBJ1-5,CASSQEVAGNQPQHF,TGCGCCAGCAGCCAAGAGGTCGCGGGAAATCAGCCCCAGCATTTT
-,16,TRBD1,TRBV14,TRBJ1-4,CASSQVGGTGQEKLFF,TGTGCCAGCAGCCAAGTTGGGGGGACAGGACAAGAAAAACTGTTTTTT
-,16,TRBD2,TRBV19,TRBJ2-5,CASSGLAGDLGETQYF,TGTGCCAGTAGTGGTCTAGCGGGAGATCTGGGGGAGACCCAGTACTTC
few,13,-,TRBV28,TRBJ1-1,CASSLVGGNEAFF,TGTGCCAGCAGTTTAGTGGGAGGAAATGAAGCTTTCTTT
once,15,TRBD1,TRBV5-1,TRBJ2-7,CASSLGTGGSYEQYF,TGCGCCAGCAGCTTGGGGACAGGGGGCTCCTACGAGCAGTACTTC
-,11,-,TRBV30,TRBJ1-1,CAWTSGTEAFF,TGTGCCTGGACCTCGGGCACTGAAGCTTTCTTT
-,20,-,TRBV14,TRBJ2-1,CASSQEKIEDSLVSYNEQFF,TGTGCCAGCAGCCAAGAGAAAATAGAAGACTCGCTTGTCTCCTACAATGAGCAGTTCTTC
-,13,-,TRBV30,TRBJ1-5,CAWSVGENQPQHF,TGTGCCTGGAGTGTGGGAGAAAATCAGCCCCAGCATTTT
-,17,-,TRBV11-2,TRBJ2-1,CASSSPRLAPGYGEQFF,TGTGCCAGCAGCTCCCCTCGACTCGCCCCTGGATACGGTGAGCAGTTCTTC
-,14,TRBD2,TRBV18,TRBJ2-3,CASSPPSSGDTQYF,TGTGCCAGCTCACCACCGTCTAGCGGAGATACGCAGTATTTT
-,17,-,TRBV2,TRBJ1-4,CASSEALLSGRKEKLFF,TGTGCCAGCAGTGAAGCGCTTTTGTCAGGGAGGAAGGAAAAACTGTTTTTT
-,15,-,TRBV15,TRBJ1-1,CATSSYRVLNTEAFF,TGTGCCACCAGCAGCTACAGGGTACTGAACACTGAAGCTTTCTTT
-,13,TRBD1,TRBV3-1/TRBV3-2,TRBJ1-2,CASSQQGGGGYTF,TGTGCCAGCAGCCAACAGGGGGGCGGTGGCTACACCTTC
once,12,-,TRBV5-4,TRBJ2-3,CASSFHSDTQYF,TGTGCCAGCAGCTTCCACAGTGATACGCAGTATTTT
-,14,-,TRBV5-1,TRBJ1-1,CASSLRSGDTEAFF,TGCGCCAGCAGCTTGAGATCGGGGGACACTGAAGCTTTCTTT
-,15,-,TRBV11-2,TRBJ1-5,CASSLEGASNQPQHF,TGTGCCAGCAGCTTAGAGGGCGCTAGCAATCAGCCCCAGCATTTT
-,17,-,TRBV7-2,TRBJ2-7,CASSLEVGYQPTYEQYF,TGTGCCAGCAGCTTAGAGGTCGGGTACCAACCCACCTACGAGCAGTACTTC
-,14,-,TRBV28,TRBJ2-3,CASSFLSGTDTQYF,TGTGCCAGCAGTTTTCTGTCCGGGACAGATACGCAGTATTTT
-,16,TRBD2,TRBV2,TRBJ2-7,CASSGTSGGFSYEQYF,TGTGCCAGCAGTGGGACTAGCGGGGGATTCTCCTACGAGCAGTACTTC
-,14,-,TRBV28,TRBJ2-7,CASSPGWGVGEQYF,TGTGCCAGCAGTCCAGGGTGGGGCGTCGGCGAGCAGTACTTC
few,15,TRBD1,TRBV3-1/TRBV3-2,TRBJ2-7,CASSQAGTGAYEQYF,TGTGCCAGCAGCCAAGCCGGGACAGGGGCCTACGAGCAGTACTTC
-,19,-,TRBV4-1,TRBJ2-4,CASSQVAGTEDGAKNIQYF,TGCGCCAGCAGCCAAGTTGCGGGGACCGAGGACGGAGCCAAAAACATTCAGTACTTC
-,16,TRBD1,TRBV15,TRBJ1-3,CATSMTGKGSGNTIYF,TGTGCCACCAGCATGACAGGGAAAGGGTCTGGAAACACCATATATTTT
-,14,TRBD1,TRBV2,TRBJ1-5,CASRKEQGGQPQHF,TGTGCCAGCAGGAAAGAACAGGGGGGACAGCCCCAGCATTTT
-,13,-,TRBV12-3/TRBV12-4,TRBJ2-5,CASTATSSGAQYF,TGTGCCAGCACCGCGACTAGTTCGGGGGCCCAGTACTTC
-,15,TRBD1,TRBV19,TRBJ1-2,CASNPDRGPAYGYTF,TGTGCCAGTAACCCAGACAGGGGGCCCGCCTATGGCTACACCTTC
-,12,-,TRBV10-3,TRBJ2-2,CAGSLGTGELFF,TGTGCGGGCTCACTAGGAACCGGGGAGCTGTTTTTT
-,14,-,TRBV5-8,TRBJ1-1,CASSRDTRAAEAFF,TGTGCCAGCAGTCGGGACACGCGGGCCGCTGAAGCTTTCTTT
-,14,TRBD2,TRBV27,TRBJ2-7,CASSFASGSYEQYF,TGTGCCAGCAGTTTCGCTAGCGGCTCCTACGAGCAGTACTTC
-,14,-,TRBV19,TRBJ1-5,CASSIEEEQQPQHF,TGTGCCAGTAGTATAGAGGAGGAGCAGCAGCCCCAGCATTTT
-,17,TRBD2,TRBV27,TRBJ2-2,CASSTRRLAGESGELFF,TGTGCCAGCAGTACACGACGACTAGCGGGAGAATCCGGGGAGCTGTTTTTT
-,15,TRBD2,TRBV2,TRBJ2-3,CASSPSGGATDTQYF,TGTGCCAGCAGTCCTAGCGGGGGGGCCACAGATACGCAGTATTTT
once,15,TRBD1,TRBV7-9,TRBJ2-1,CASSMAGTGDNEQFF,TGTGCCAGCAGCATGGCCGGGACAGGGGACAATGAGCAGTTCTTC
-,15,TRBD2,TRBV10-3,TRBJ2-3,CAISEVAGSTDTQYF,TGTGCCATCAGTGAGGTAGCGGGGAGCACAGATACGCAGTATTTT
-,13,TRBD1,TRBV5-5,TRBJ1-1,CASSLQGYDAAFF,TGTGCCAGCAGCTTACAGGGGTACGACGCGGCTTTCTTT